This T cell receptor (beta chain) is drawn from a study of identical twins listed by TCRdb under 2016. Study-level background: To test whether fetal clonotypes persist, the study used deep sequencing on TCR alpha and beta repertoires from monozygotic twins, unrelated adults of various ages, and cord blood. To rule out contamination, the twin experiments were replicated at different times with different library preparation protocols.

The library was obtained by 5' RACE. The sequencer was an Illumina HiSeq 2000. Template switching introduced a universal primer binding site; the final cDNA contained a unique molecular identifier, enabling accurate counting of TCR cDNA molecules. Specific primers in the conserved constant-segment region were used to synthesize first-strand cDNA for the TCR alpha and beta chains. To control for contamination, each cDNA library was double barcoded with a SMART-Mk sample barcode plus Illumina barcodes. TruSeq adapter sequences and Illumina sample barcodes were added in two successive PCR steps. The TCR alpha and beta cDNA libraries were sequenced on the Illumina HiSeq platform using custom primers. In the source study's methods: Raw reads were processed with MiGEC to extract unique molecular identifiers, and MiXCR was used to determine CDR3 positions. For each individual, recombination models were inferred using an EM algorithm with the repgenHMM and IGoR tools. The analysis of shared clonotypes was done with the tcR package in R, with sharing normalized by the product of cloneset sizes. Out-of-frame nonproductive sequences were analyzed to study raw recombination free of thymic and clonal selection effects. Clones were called with MiXCR by TCRdb after fastp trimmed the public reads at Q25, and only in-frame beta chains were retained. Here each entry gathers all rows of one CDR3 protein and keeps the most common genes and DNA. The V and J calls and clone size are TCRdb's, not the authors'. Recorded for this sample are roughly 260,000 distinct CDR3 sequences; over 12% of them occurred a single time. Together, the top ten hold around 8.9% of the sample.

On this clonotype itself: There is no known antigen for this receptor. The record has no base qualities; no much larger clone is one base away.

Broad study findings and their caveats: In monozygotic twins, recombination models systematically underestimated out-of-frame TCR alpha sharing, but the models matched the sharing seen between unrelated individuals. Compared with coincidental sharing between unrelated individuals, out-of-frame TCR alpha sequences shared between twins had an excess of sequences with low generation probability. Excess twin sharing in beta out-of-frame sequences was weaker because fewer shared sequences lowered the signal-to-noise ratio. Because the same donors could not be followed over many years, conclusions were based on cross-sectional statistical analysis. Invariant T cells such as MAIT and iNKT could partly confound zero-insertion analyses, though diverse VJ usage argued against this for most clonotypes. Abundant cord blood beta clonotypes had fewer insertions, young adult naive repertoires showed a similar but weaker trend, and memory repertoires showed no such trend.

From its cysteine to its phenylalanine, the CDR3 spans 16 amino acids. Left in the record is the CDR3 DNA by itself, 48 bases read in frame from the first base. Trimming costs V 8 bases and J 0 bases, and their ends lie 18 bases apart. The germline V gene encodes CDR1 SEHNR and CDR2 FQNEAQ (reference sequence). Every donor was a healthy Caucasian. Miltenyi CD45RO+ enrichment and human naive T-cell isolation kits were used to isolate memory (CD45RO+) and naive T cells from PBMC. The sequencing sample was made of memory (CD45RO+) T cells sorted from blood. The label giving this sample's cell subset or site can be read as: CD45RO+ enriched T cells. This sequence uses TRBV7-9 and TRBJ2-3; the D segment may tentatively be TRBD1 or TRBD2, each giving 5 matched bases. The origin of this receptor is a woman in her late teens or twenties in good health. The CDR3 reads CASGSGRGTSTDTQYF. The DNA sequence reads TGTGCCAGCGGCTCGGGACGGGGAACTAGCACAGATACGCAGTATTTT.